Below, 22 T cell receptor beta chains from the same sample are listed, as sequenced in a study of blood T cell repertoires in COVID-19. TCRdb's table, derived via immunoSEQ multiplex PCR, lists solely in-frame clones and lacks some. The sample lists 30,000 to 50,000 clones, approximately 94% occurring once. What was sequenced was peripheral blood. The receptors shown here come from a human donor with active COVID-19. The donor label of this sample is uncertain.

J is TRBJ2-5 and V is TRBV11-2, with D possibly matching TRBD2 (6 bases). This CDR3 contains 13 residues. V was clipped by 3 bases and J by 3 bases, with 8 bases between them. CDR1 is SGHAT, CDR2 FQNNGV, per germline. The CDR3 DNA reads as TGTGCCAGCAGCTTGGGGGGTAAAGAGACCCAGTACTTC. Its translation is CASSLGGKETQYF.

The chain joins TRBV27 to TRBJ1-1, with D maybe TRBD1 (5 bases). The CDR3 extends over 15 amino acids. The germline CDR1 and CDR2 sequences are MNHEY and SMNVEV (reference sequence). Trimming removed 5 bases from V and 4 bases from J, with 17 bases in between. The CDR3, as DNA: TGTGCCAGCAGTCCAAACTCGGGGGGACGCACTGAAGCTTTCTTT. Translation: CASSPNSGGRTEAFF.

The chain joins TRBV5-5 to TRBJ2-3; D is possibly TRBD2 (5 bases). V dropped 0 bases and J dropped 1 base, with 9 bases sitting between them. The CDR3 is 15 amino acids. The germline V gene encodes CDR1 SGHKS and CDR2 YYEKEE (reference sequence). The CDR3 bases are TGTGCCAGCAGCTTGGACCTAGCTCGCACAGATACGCAGTATTTT. It translates to CASSLDLARTDTQYF. The whole variable domain, filled in from reference TRBV5-5 and TRBJ2-3, reads DAGVTQSPTHLIKTRGQQVTLRCSPISGHKSVSWYQQVLGQGPQFIFQYYEKEERGRGNFPDRFSARQFPNYSSELNVNALLLGDSALYLCASSLDLARTDTQYFGPGTRLTVL.

J is TRBJ1-5 and V is TRBV6-6; a possible D gene is TRBD1 (5 bases). This CDR3 has 13 amino acids. The V gene lost 6 bases and the J gene lost 5 bases, with 11 bases spanning the gap. The germline V gene encodes CDR1 MNHNY and CDR2 SVGAGI (reference sequence). The DNA for the CDR3 is TGTGCCAGCAGAGGACATTTTGATCAGCCCCAGCATTTT. It codes for CASRGHFDQPQHF.

The chain links TRBV5-5 to TRBJ1-2; 7 nucleotides line up with TRBD1. V was pared by 4 bases and J by 3 bases, with 3 bases of the junction left unmatched. Germline-derived CDR1 and CDR2 are SGHKS and YYEKEE (reference sequence). There are 13 residues in the CDR3. The CDR3 spells CASSGGTDYGYTF. The CDR3 region has the DNA TGTGCCAGCAGCGGCGGGACAGACTATGGCTACACCTTC.

The genes are TRBV4-3 and TRBJ2-5, with a possible D match to TRBD2 (7 bases). The germline CDR1 and CDR2 sequences are LGHNA and YSLEER. Trimming cost V 0 bases and J 5 bases, with 16 bases left between them. CDR3 size: 16 residues. In DNA form, the CDR3 reads TGCGCCAGCAGCCAAGATAGGGGCAGGGGAGGGGAGACCCAGTACTTC. Protein: CASSQDRGRGGETQYF.

The rearrangement joins TRBV15 to TRBJ2-7, with no clear D. CDR3 length equals 12 residues. V lost 4 bases to trimming and J lost 5 bases, with 9 bases between them. The germline CDR1 and CDR2 sequences are LNHNV and YYDKDF (reference sequence). The CDR3 sequence is CATSTNTNEQYF. The DNA of the CDR3 is TGTGCCACCAGCACCAACACAAACGAGCAGTACTTC. The variable domain in full, with the rest retrieved from reference TRBV15 and TRBJ2-7, is DAMVIQNPRYQVTQFGKPVTLSCSQTLNHNVMYWYQQKSSQAPKLLFHYYDKDFNNEADTPDNFQSRRPNTSFCFLDIRSPGLGDTAMYLCATSTNTNEQYFGPGTRLTVT.

The chain links TRBV18 to TRBJ2-7; 11 bases are a match to TRBD1. CDR1 is KGHSH and CDR2 is LQKENI in the germline V gene. J was trimmed by 2 bases and V by 3 bases; bases with no gene match: 12. The CDR3 covers 18 residues. CDR3 bases: TGTGCCAGCTCACCTCGTATCGCGCCGGGACAGGGGGCCTACGAGCAGTACTTC. Its translation is CASSPRIAPGQGAYEQYF. The whole variable domain, remainder taken from reference TRBV18 and TRBJ2-7, is NAGVMQNPRHLVRRRGQEARLRCSPMKGHSHVYWYRQLPEEGLKFMVYLQKENIIDESGMPKERFSAEFPKEGPSILRIQQVVRGDSAAYFCASSPRIAPGQGAYEQYFGPGTRLTVT.

The DNA of the CDR3 is TGCGCCAGCAGCCTTCCCGAGGGAGACGCTTTCTTT. Protein sequence: CASSLPEGDAFF. The chain recombines TRBV4-1 with TRBJ1-1; D gene unclear. Trimming removed 4 bases from V and 11 bases from J, with 14 bases in between. CDR3 length equals 12 residues. Germline V gives CDR1 MGHRA, CDR2 YSYEKL.

The J gene is TRBJ2-1, the V gene TRBV20-1, with a possible D match to TRBD1 (5 bases). Germline V lookup: CDR1 DFQATT, CDR2 SNEGSKA (reference sequence). The CDR3 has 11 residues. V dropped 4 bases and J dropped 8 bases, with 9 bases sitting between them. Here the CDR3 reads CSAIRGDEQFF. CDR3 coding DNA: TGCAGTGCTATAAGGGGTGATGAGCAGTTCTTC.

The chain carries TRBV6-5 and TRBJ1-2; possibly TRBD1 for D (5 bases). Looked up from germline, CDR1 is MNHEY and CDR2 is SVGAGI. The CDR3 loop spans 12 amino acids. Trimming took off 8 bases at V and 5 bases at J, with 12 bases between the two ends. The DNA for the CDR3 is TGTGCCAGCTCCCGTGGGGGGTATGGCTACACCTTC. It specifies CASSRGGYGYTF.

This clone was seen just once. The gene calls are TRBV19 and TRBJ2-7; a weak D match, TRBD1 (5 bases). Germline CDR1 reads LNHDA; CDR2 reads SQIVND (reference sequence). The CDR3 loop spans 15 amino acids. Trimming took off 3 bases at V and 5 bases at J, with 17 bases between the two ends. CDR3 DNA: TGTGCCAGTAGTATTGGAGTTAGGGGAACCAACGAGCAGTACTTC. Its protein is CASSIGVRGTNEQYF.

This chain joins TRBV3-1 (or the pseudogene TRBV3-2) and TRBJ1-1; D remains ambiguous. Germline lookup yields CDR1 LGHDT and CDR2 YNNKEL (reference sequence). Trimming took 3 bases from V and 4 from J, leaving 6 bases between them. There are 12 residues in the CDR3. Written as DNA, the CDR3 is TGTGCCAGCAGCCAGGAGCCCACTGAAGCTTTCTTT. It yields the protein CASSQEPTEAFF.

This chain connects TRBV6-5 to TRBJ2-3; a possible D gene is TRBD1 (6 bases). The germline V gene has CDR1 MNHEY and CDR2 SVGAGI. Trimming stripped 5 bases from V and 2 bases from J, with 11 bases between. CDR3 length equals 14 residues. CDR3 bases: TGTGCCAGCAGTAGGACAGTTAACACAGATACGCAGTATTTT. Translation gives CASSRTVNTDTQYF.

This clone appeared once. V and J are TRBV12-3 or TRBV12-4 and TRBJ2-2; tentatively, D is TRBD1 (5 bases). With 6 bases removed from V and 3 bases from J, the gap between germline ends came to 8 bases. This CDR3 has 13 residues. CDR3 protein: CASSQTDTGELFF. CDR3 sequence (DNA): TGTGCCAGCAGCCAGACAGACACCGGGGAGCTGTTTTTT.

The genes are TRBV6-2 or TRBV6-3 and TRBJ2-7, with a possible D match to TRBD2 (6 bases). Germline CDR1 is MNHEY and CDR2 is SVGEGT. The germline V and J ends were trimmed by 6 bases and 5 bases, with 23 bases remaining between them. The CDR3 sequence is 16 residues long. CDR3 protein: CASSTHGSLVFDEQYF. The CDR3 nucleotides read TGTGCCAGCAGCACCCACGGGAGTCTCGTCTTTGACGAGCAGTACTTC.

V usage is TRBV6-1 and J usage is TRBJ2-7, with D uncertain. V was shortened by 2 bases and J by 7 bases, with 6 bases between the two germline ends. Germline CDR1 MNHNS, CDR2 SASEGT. There are 11 residues in the CDR3. This CDR3 reads CASSEFVEQYF. The CDR3 region has the DNA TGTGCCAGCAGTGAATTTGTAGAGCAGTACTTC.

The chain joins TRBV15 to TRBJ1-1; 7 bases are a match to TRBD1. CDR3 size: 15 residues. Germline-derived CDR1 and CDR2 are LNHNV and YYDKDF (reference sequence). V shed 0 bases, J shed 5 bases, and the junction held 6 bases outside the gene matches. CDR3 sequence (DNA): TGTGCCACCAGCAGAGACGACAGGGAAGAGACTGAAGCTTTCTTT. It translates to CATSRDDREETEAFF.

Only one count was recorded for this clone. CDR3 nucleotide sequence: TGTGCCAGAATGACTAGCGAGCTCTACGAGCAGTACTTC. It is translated as CARMTSELYEQYF. The gene calls are TRBV7-5 and TRBJ2-7; no check of the table's D call, TRBD2, against the DNA was made. TRBV7-5 is a pseudogene segment. The CDR3 sequence is 13 residues long.

J is TRBJ1-1 and V is TRBV5-1, with 9 bases identical to TRBD1. There are 16 residues in the CDR3. Germline lookup yields CDR1 SGHRS and CDR2 YFSETQ. J lost 10 bases, V lost 4 bases, and 17 bases had no gene match. CDR3 sequence (DNA): TGCGCCAGCAGCCCGAGCAGTGTGACAGGGGGATTATCAGCTTTCTTT. It codes for CASSPSSVTGGLSAFF.

V usage is TRBV27 and J usage is TRBJ2-7, with 8 bases lining up with TRBD1. Germline lookup yields CDR1 MNHEY and CDR2 SMNVEV (reference sequence). The V gene end was trimmed by 1 base and the J gene end by 4 bases; junction bases not matched to a gene: 9. This CDR3 region has 16 residues. CDR3 coding DNA: TGTGCCAGCAGTTTATTGCAGGGGGCGAGAGTTTACGAGCAGTACTTC. It is translated as CASSLLQGARVYEQYF.

The chain combines TRBV11-2 with TRBJ2-1, with D unclear. V was cut by 3 bases and J by 9 bases, with 12 bases left in between. The CDR3 has 13 residues. Germline assignment: CDR1 SGHAT and CDR2 FQNNGV. The CDR3, as DNA: TGTGCCAGCAGCTTCGAACTACCCTCTGAGCAGTTCTTC. This sequence encodes CASSFELPSEQFF.